These T cell receptor beta chains were read from a single sample in a study of blood T cell repertoires in COVID-19. Sequencing used immunoSEQ multiplex PCR; TCRdb keeps in-frame clones, though not all of them. The sample records some 270,000 clones, around nine tenths being singletons. Sequencing was performed on peripheral blood. The origin of the receptors is a man under 40 with acute or convalescent COVID-19. Each CDR3 is given without its conserved first and last residue. Expanded clones are given a class, and other clones once, few, many or no size at all.

V	J	size	CDR3
TRBV9	TRBJ1-5	.	ASSVGQNNQPQH
TRBV5-1	TRBJ2-1	.	ASSLVPSGGLSSYNEQF
TRBV3-1/TRBV3-2	TRBJ1-3	once	ASSQRGSGNTIY
TRBV6-6	TRBJ1-5	.	ASSRDKTGALNQPQH
TRBV5-8	TRBJ1-6	.	ASSQGGENSPLH
TRBV6-5	TRBJ1-1	.	ASNRRGGITEAF
TRBV28	TRBJ2-5	.	ASTDNRETQY
TRBV9	TRBJ1-1	once	ASSPGGVSGPEAF
TRBV5-1	TRBJ1-4	.	ASSLLGSATNEKLF
TRBV7-7	TRBJ2-5	.	ASSLGAEETQY
TRBV19	TRBJ2-3	.	ASRERGFSTDTQY
TRBV21-1	TRBJ1-5	.	ASSPKLGRDRMNQPQH
TRBV9	TRBJ1-5	.	ASSVAGNQPQH
TRBV9	TRBJ1-1	once	ASSVGGTNTEAF
TRBV5-1	TRBJ1-2	.	ASSLALNYGYT
TRBV6-5	TRBJ1-3	.	ATKGADSGNTIY
TRBV4-1	TRBJ1-2	.	ASSPGTETTSYGYT
TRBV6-5	TRBJ2-7	once	ASVRGHPTSGEQY
TRBV19	TRBJ1-6	.	ASSIDAGFYNSPLH
TRBV27	TRBJ2-3	.	ASTPPLGTPDTQY
TRBV9	TRBJ2-3	.	ASSVRSLTDTQY
TRBV10-3	TRBJ1-3	.	AISESRGRSSGNTIY
TRBV5-1	TRBJ1-1	.	ASSSLPLDRSGMNTEAF
TRBV5-1	TRBJ2-7	.	ASSLDLASYEQY
TRBV7-9	TRBJ1-4	few	ASRSSQGANEKLF
TRBV9	TRBJ1-2	.	ASSVQVGGDYGYT
TRBV2	TRBJ2-7	.	ASSPKFYEQY
TRBV27	TRBJ2-1	.	ASSSNSPTGANEQF
TRBV2	TRBJ1-5	few	ASSADNDQPQH
TRBV6-5	TRBJ1-6	.	ASTNGGLGSSPLH
TRBV6-1	TRBJ1-4	once	ASSEGSVWTNEKLF
TRBV11-2	TRBJ1-2	.	ASSLGQRTLSWGYT
TRBV5-5	TRBJ1-1	.	ASSLGQSKAF
TRBV11-2	TRBJ2-3	.	ASSRGTGRDTDTQY
TRBV5-1	TRBJ1-2	.	ASSPVEELYGYT
TRBV27	TRBJ1-6	.	ASSLSTGWSPLH
TRBV25-1	TRBJ2-7	.	ASSESGRVRVEQY
TRBV2	TRBJ1-5	.	ASSEESGLGQPQH
TRBV6-1	TRBJ1-2	.	ASSEGGDSPYGYT
TRBV5-6	TRBJ2-3	.	ASSLLLRQGEPDTQY
TRBV6-5	TRBJ2-7	once	ASRRMTGSQYEQY
TRBV7-9	TRBJ1-5	once	ASSFDSSNQPQH
TRBV12-3/TRBV12-4	TRBJ2-7	.	ASRLGGRPEQY
TRBV10-2	TRBJ2-7	.	ASRRGEQY
TRBV29-1	TRBJ2-1	.	SVDGQGVEQF
TRBV5-4	TRBJ1-3	.	ASSSGQGFSGNTIY